The rows below give T cell receptor beta chains drawn from one sample of a study of T-cell reconstitution after alpha-beta-depleted transplantation in children. TCRdb re-called the PCR reads through MiXCR, storing one row per CDR3 protein. Among about 400,000 distinct CDR3 sequences listed, about a fifth were seen once. This material consisted of PBMCs from the stem cell graft donor, taken from the stem cell graft. The receptors originated from a human donor who donated a stem cell graft to a child with acute myeloid leukemia. Both conserved end residues are part of each CDR3. The D gene is left open where the match is weak. A row's size may be missing; if present it is once, few, many or a size class.

TGTGCCAGCAGTCTGGACCCAAATCAGCCCCAGCATTTT,CASSLDPNQPQHF,13,TRBJ1-5,TRBV12-3/TRBV12-4,-,many
TGCAGAGCCCGATCCGAAAAACTGTTTTTT,CRARSEKLFF,10,TRBJ1-4,TRBV29-1,-,few
TGTGCCAGCAGTTTAGGGGGGGTCGGCCAGCCCCAGCATTTT,CASSLGGVGQPQHF,14,TRBJ1-5,TRBV12-3/TRBV12-4,-,few
TGTGCCAGCAGCTTAGCTAGACCCGAGCAGTTCTTC,CASSLARPEQFF,12,TRBJ2-1,TRBV7-9,-,-
TGCGCCAGCAGCTTGTCCGGGGACGCAGATACGCAGTATTTT,CASSLSGDADTQYF,14,TRBJ2-3,TRBV5-1,-,few
TGTGCCAGCAGCCTCCTCGGCGGCGACGACCACTACGAGCAGTACTTC,CASSLLGGDDHYEQYF,16,TRBJ2-7,TRBV6-1,-,-
TGCAGCGTGCACAACACAAGCTCTGGAAACACCATATATTTT,CSVHNTSSGNTIYF,14,TRBJ1-3,TRBV29-1,-,few
TGTGCCAGCAGTTACTCCCTAACCCCGAGCTCCTACAATGAGCAGTTCTTC,CASSYSLTPSSYNEQFF,17,TRBJ2-1,TRBV6-5,-,few
TGCAGCGTTGGCGGCGGGAGCAGAGGTGATGAGCAGTTCTTC,CSVGGGSRGDEQFF,14,TRBJ2-1,TRBV29-1,TRBD2,few
TGTGCCAGCAGCTTAGGGACTAGCGGGGTTCCGGCTGAGCAGTTCTTC,CASSLGTSGVPAEQFF,16,TRBJ2-1,TRBV7-6,TRBD2,few
TGTGCCAGCAGCCAATTTTTAGGACTAGGCGCAGATACGCAGTATTTT,CASSQFLGLGADTQYF,16,TRBJ2-3,TRBV3-1,TRBD2,-
TGCAGTGCTGGGACAGAATACGCTACCTACGAGCAGTACTTC,CSAGTEYATYEQYF,14,TRBJ2-7,TRBV20-1,TRBD1,few
TGTGCCAGCAGTCCCGGGGGGTGGGGATATCAGAACACCGGGGAGCTGTTTTTT,CASSPGGWGYQNTGELFF,18,TRBJ2-2,TRBV12-3/TRBV12-4,TRBD2,-
TGCAGTGCTAGAGATATCCGACAGGGCGATACGCAGTATTTT,CSARDIRQGDTQYF,14,TRBJ2-3,TRBV20-1,TRBD1,few
TGTGCCAGCAGTTTGACAGGGTATGACTCCTACGAGCAGTACTTC,CASSLTGYDSYEQYF,15,TRBJ2-7,TRBV7-9,TRBD1,few
TGTGCCAGCAGCTTAGTGGGTGGCTACACCTTC,CASSLVGGYTF,11,TRBJ1-2,TRBV7-2,-,-
TGCAGTGCTAGAGATATTCCGGCAGGCACTGAAGCTTTCTTT,CSARDIPAGTEAFF,14,TRBJ1-1,TRBV20-1,-,few
TGCAGTGCTAAGGACAACGCTAACTATGGCTACACCTTC,CSAKDNANYGYTF,13,TRBJ1-2,TRBV20-1,-,few
TGCAGTGCTTCACAGGCCTACGAGCAGTACTTC,CSASQAYEQYF,11,TRBJ2-7,TRBV20-1,-,-
TGCGCCAGCAGCCAACCGACTAGCGGGGGGCAAGAGACCCAGTACTTC,CASSQPTSGGQETQYF,16,TRBJ2-5,TRBV4-1,TRBD2,-
TGCAGCGTGGGCTCGGGGGACTCCACTGAAGCTTTCTTT,CSVGSGDSTEAFF,13,TRBJ1-1,TRBV29-1,-,-
TGCAGTGCTAGAGACCGTGCCTACGAGCAGTACTTC,CSARDRAYEQYF,12,TRBJ2-7,TRBV20-1,-,many
TGCAGCGTTGGGCGGGGTCGTAACATGGATACGCAGTATTTT,CSVGRGRNMDTQYF,14,TRBJ2-3,TRBV29-1,-,many
TGTGCCAGCAGCCAAGAGTTAGCGGGAGGGCCGAATGAGCAGTTCTTC,CASSQELAGGPNEQFF,16,TRBJ2-1,TRBV4-2,TRBD2,-
TGTGCCAGCAGTGAACGGCAGATCACCGGGGAGCTGTTTTTT,CASSERQITGELFF,14,TRBJ2-2,TRBV6-1,-,few
TGTGCCACCAGTCAATCATGGGGGGACGATGAGCAGTTCTTC,CATSQSWGDDEQFF,14,TRBJ2-1,TRBV24-1,-,-
TGTGCCAGCAGTTACTCGAATGGGGACCCTCTTCGGGAAGAGCAGTACTTC,CASSYSNGDPLREEQYF,17,TRBJ2-7,TRBV6-2/TRBV6-3,-,few
TGTGCCAGCAGCGTCCCCCCGTCCACTGAAGCTTTCTTT,CASSVPPSTEAFF,13,TRBJ1-1,TRBV9,-,-
TGTGCCAGCCGGGACACCCCGATAGGGGAGCAGTACTTC,CASRDTPIGEQYF,13,TRBJ2-7,TRBV28,-,few
TGTGCCAGCAGTGATCCCCTAGCGGGAGTGAGCGATGAGCAGTTCTTC,CASSDPLAGVSDEQFF,16,TRBJ2-1,TRBV25-1,TRBD2,-
TGCGCCAGCAGCTCCGGGACAGGAGGCTCCGAGCAGTACTTC,CASSSGTGGSEQYF,14,TRBJ2-7,TRBV5-1,TRBD1,-
TGTGCCAGCGCCCCCCTCCTAGCCTTCCACAATGAGCAGTTCTTC,CASAPLLAFHNEQFF,15,TRBJ2-1,TRBV6-1,-,-
TGCAGTGCTAGTTATGAGGGTGAGACCACTGAAGCTTTCTTT,CSASYEGETTEAFF,14,TRBJ1-1,TRBV20-1,-,many
TGCAGTGCGAAAGAACTCGAGATCTACAATGAGCAGTTCTTC,CSAKELEIYNEQFF,14,TRBJ2-1,TRBV20-1,-,-
TGCAGTGCTACCAGGGACACAGATACGCAGTATTTT,CSATRDTDTQYF,12,TRBJ2-3,TRBV20-1,-,-
TGTGCCAGCAGTTACTCACGGGTGGAGTACTTC,CASSYSRVEYF,11,TRBJ2-7,TRBV6-5,-,few
TGCAGCGTTGAAGAGACGGGGGGTTTAGATATGAACATTCAGTACTTC,CSVEETGGLDMNIQYF,16,TRBJ2-4,TRBV29-1,TRBD2,many
TGTGCCAGCAGGGAGGGACTCACCTACAATGAGCAGTTCTTC,CASREGLTYNEQFF,14,TRBJ2-1,TRBV3-1,-,-
TGTGCCAGCAGCCCCTTTGGGCATGAGCAGTTCTTC,CASSPFGHEQFF,12,TRBJ2-1,TRBV12-3/TRBV12-4,-,few
TGCAGCGTTGAAGGGCCGGTTGGGCACACCGGGGAGCTGTTTTTT,CSVEGPVGHTGELFF,15,TRBJ2-2,TRBV29-1,-,many
TGCAGCGTTGCCGGGACTAGCGGGAGCCCCCCAGATACGCAGTATTTT,CSVAGTSGSPPDTQYF,16,TRBJ2-3,TRBV29-1,TRBD2,-
TGCGCCAGCAGCTTGACTACGGGAGCGACCTACGAGCAGTACTTC,CASSLTTGATYEQYF,15,TRBJ2-7,TRBV5-1,-,few
TGTGCCAGCAGTCTTGGGTTGACTAGCGGGTTTAGGCAGTTCTTC,CASSLGLTSGFRQFF,15,TRBJ2-1,TRBV12-3/TRBV12-4,TRBD2,many
TGCAGCGTTCGGGTTCAAGAGACCCAGTACTTC,CSVRVQETQYF,11,TRBJ2-5,TRBV29-1,-,few
TGTGCCAGCAGCCGGGGACTAGCGGGAGGCAATGAGCAGTTCTTC,CASSRGLAGGNEQFF,15,TRBJ2-1,TRBV12-3/TRBV12-4,TRBD2,few
TGTGCCAGCAGTAGGGGAGTCGAGAATGAGCAGTTCTTC,CASSRGVENEQFF,13,TRBJ2-1,TRBV28,-,few